This T cell receptor beta chain originates from a study of sequential checkpoint blockade in melanoma. Study as a whole: Each arm's sequence ended with maintenance nivolumab.

The treatment was: randomized to nivolumab then ipilimumab (arm A) or the reverse (arm B). DNA-damaging chemotherapy had not been given to any patient beforehand. From thawed PBMCs, live CD3+CD8+ cells negative for CD19 and CD56 were sorted. The repertoire was sequenced with immunoSEQ multiplex PCR; TCRdb's copy has only in-frame clones and lacks some. The sample comprises 4,000 to 6,500 clones, roughly three fifths of which are singletons, and around 45% rests with the top ten. This clone was detected a few times. This CDR3 spans 13 amino acids. The germline V gene encodes CDR1 MNHEY and CDR2 SVGAGI. Trimming left V 4 bases short and J 11 bases short, with 17 bases between.

The sequence was obtained from a human donor with melanoma. The chain couples TRBV6-5 to TRBJ1-2, with D perhaps TRBD1 (5 bases). This specimen consisted of CD8+ T cells sorted from blood (inferred from file names), obtained from a patient given nivolumab and ipilimumab in sequence. In nucleotides, the CDR3 is TGTGCCAGCAGTTCCGCGGGGGGAGAGGGTTACACCTTC. Protein product: CASSSAGGEGYTF.